What follows are 11 T cell receptor beta chains derived from one specimen sequenced in a study of blood T cell repertoires in COVID-19. Sequencing was performed with immunoSEQ multiplex PCR; in TCRdb, only in-frame clones are kept and a portion is missing. The repertoire has 150,000 to 250,000 clones, roughly 87% of them found once; the top ten carry 2% to 2.5%. The specimen sequenced was PBMCs or T cells enriched from blood (not recorded which). The source of these receptors is a woman aged 25 to 39 who had recovered from COVID-19.

This clone appeared a single time. V gene TRBV19 combines with J gene TRBJ1-5; 8 bases are a match to TRBD1. The junction had 5 bases not matched to a gene; V was cut back by 1 base and J by 0 bases. The CDR3 is 17 amino acids. The germline gives CDR1 LNHDA, CDR2 SQIVND (reference sequence). CDR3 DNA: TGTGCCAGTAGTATAGGACAGGGGCCGTTTAGCAATCAGCCCCAGCATTTT. Translated: CASSIGQGPFSNQPQHF.

V gene TRBV30 combines with J gene TRBJ1-2, with 9 bases aligning to TRBD1. V gave up 4 bases and J gave up 4 bases; unmatched junction bases: 10. CDR1 and CDR2 from the germline V gene are GTSNPN and SVGIG (reference sequence). The CDR3 has 15 residues. CDR3 DNA: TGTGCCTGGACACTCCGGGACAGGGAGTCCTATGGCTACACCTTC. Encoded protein: CAWTLRDRESYGYTF.

The chain carries TRBV19 and TRBJ2-3; TRBD1 aligns across 9 bases. Germline V CDR1 and CDR2: LNHDA, SQIVND (reference sequence). J gave up 4 bases and V 6 bases, and 8 bases lay outside the gene matches. There are 15 residues in the CDR3. CDR3 residues: CASSSTGGKADTQYF. In DNA, the CDR3 is TGTGCCAGTAGCTCGACAGGGGGTAAGGCAGATACGCAGTATTTT.

The chain recombines TRBV6-5 with TRBJ1-2; D perhaps matches TRBD1 (5 bases). CDR1 and CDR2 (germline): MNHEY, SVGAGI. V was shortened by 0 bases and J by 8 bases, with 10 bases between the two germline ends. The CDR3 is 13 amino acids. CDR3 sequence (DNA): TGTGCCAGCAGTTACTCGACGGGGGAGGGCTACACCTTC. Its protein is CASSYSTGEGYTF.

The chain employs TRBV2 and TRBJ1-2; 8 bases agree with TRBD1. J gave up 4 bases and V 7 bases, and 8 bases lay outside the gene matches. The V gene's germline CDR1 is SNHLY and CDR2 FYNNEI. There are 14 residues in the CDR3. The CDR3 loop is CASKYRGSSYGYTF. The DNA for the CDR3 is TGTGCCAGCAAGTACAGGGGGTCCAGCTATGGCTACACCTTC.

The chain carries TRBV29-1 and TRBJ1-2; weak D call: TRBD1 (5 bases). Germline V gives CDR1 SQVTM, CDR2 ANQGSEA. The CDR3 is 12 amino acids. Trimming stripped 4 bases from V and 7 bases from J, with 13 bases between. As DNA, the CDR3 is TGCAGCGTTGGCGGGACGACGGTTGGCTACACCTTC. This translates into CSVGGTTVGYTF.

The V call is TRBV6-2 or TRBV6-3, the J call TRBJ2-7; TRBD2 agrees at 8 bases. V dropped 6 bases and J dropped 3; count of bases not matched to a gene: 13. CDR1 is MNHEY, CDR2 SVGEGT, per germline. The CDR3 has 16 residues. CDR3 residues: CASSRRGAGGYYEQYF. The CDR3 DNA reads TGTGCCAGCAGCCGACGTGGGGCGGGAGGATACTACGAGCAGTACTTC.

V usage is TRBV7-2 and J usage is TRBJ1-1; TRBD1 agrees at 10 bases. CDR1 and CDR2 (germline): SGHTA, FQGNSA. V lost 4 bases and J lost 6; bases outside the gene matches: 8. The CDR3 has 15 residues. The CDR3, as DNA: TGTGCCAGCAGCTATAGGGGACAGGGGAGGGCTGAAGCTTTCTTT. Its translation: CASSYRGQGRAEAFF.

CDR3 sequence reads: CASSLRAGLYQETQYF. The CDR3 DNA is TGTGCCAGCAGCTTGCGGGCCGGTCTGTACCAAGAGACCCAGTACTTC. The chain uses TRBV11-1 and TRBJ2-5, with TRBD2 as a possible D gene (5 bases). Germline-derived CDR1 and CDR2 are SGHAT and FQDESV (reference sequence). The CDR3 has 16 amino acids. V shed 3 bases and J shed 0 bases, with 14 bases lying between them.

The chain carries TRBV11-2 and TRBJ2-2; a weak D match, TRBD1 (6 bases). CDR3 length equals 12 residues. Germline CDR1 and CDR2: SGHAT and FQNNGV. The V end lost 5 bases, the J end lost 14 bases, and 15 bases lay between the germline ends. This CDR3 reads CASSPTGPGLFF. The CDR3 DNA reads as TGTGCCAGCAGCCCGACAGGTCCCGGCCTGTTTTTT.

This clone was counted only a few times. This sequence joins TRBV19 and TRBJ2-1; no firm D call. Trimming removed 0 bases from V and 7 bases from J, with 4 bases in between. Germline V CDR1 and CDR2: LNHDA, SQIVND (reference sequence). The CDR3 consists of 12 residues. CDR3 sequence: CASSIDRNEQFF. The DNA for the CDR3 is TGTGCCAGTAGTATAGATCGGAATGAGCAGTTCTTC.